The clone carrying this T cell receptor (beta chain) was found many times. The antigen remains unidentified. This sample stems from a study of CD4+ T cells in melanoma. Regarding the study as a whole: CD8+ T cell, macrophage and B cell function reportedly correlated with neoantigen-specific CD4+ T cells. Reportedly, melanoma neoantigen-specific CD4+ T cells showed varied differentiation states.

The method was immunoSEQ multiplex PCR; TCRdb's version includes in-frame clones alone and lacks a portion of them. The profile covers roughly 60,000 clones, with about 70% appearing a single time and approximately 5% taken by the ten largest. CDR3 length: 15 residues. Germline V CDR1 and CDR2: SGHDN, FVKESK. J gave up 7 bases and V 0 bases, and 6 bases lay outside the gene matches. The source is a human donor with melanoma. V is TRBV14 and J is TRBJ2-1; 7 positions match TRBD1. Material for sequencing was tumor tissue. The CDR3 loop is CASSQETGSWNEQFF. DNA of the CDR3: TGTGCCAGCAGCCAAGAGACAGGGTCATGGAATGAGCAGTTCTTC.